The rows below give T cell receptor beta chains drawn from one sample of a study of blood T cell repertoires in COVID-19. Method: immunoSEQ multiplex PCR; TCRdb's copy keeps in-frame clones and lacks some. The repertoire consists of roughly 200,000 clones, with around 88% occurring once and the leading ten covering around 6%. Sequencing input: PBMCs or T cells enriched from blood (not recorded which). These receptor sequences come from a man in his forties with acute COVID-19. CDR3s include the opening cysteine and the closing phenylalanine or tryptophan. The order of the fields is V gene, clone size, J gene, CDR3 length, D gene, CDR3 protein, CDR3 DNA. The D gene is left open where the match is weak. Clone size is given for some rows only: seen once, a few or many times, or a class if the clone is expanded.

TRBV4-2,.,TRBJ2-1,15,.,CASSQETGFPYEQFF,TGTGCCAGCAGCCAAGAGACTGGGTTCCCTTATGAGCAGTTCTTC
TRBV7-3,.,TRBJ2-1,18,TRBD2,CASSAQIGLAGGPGEQFF,TGTGCCAGCAGCGCGCAAATAGGACTAGCGGGAGGGCCGGGTGAGCAGTTCTTC
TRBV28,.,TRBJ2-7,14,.,CATKGSPTSYEQYF,TGTGCCACAAAGGGGTCTCCTACCTCCTACGAGCAGTACTTC
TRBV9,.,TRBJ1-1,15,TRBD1,CASSLSSGGGPEAFF,TGTGCCAGCAGCCTTTCCTCAGGGGGAGGCCCTGAAGCTTTCTTT
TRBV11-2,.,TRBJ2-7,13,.,CASSLGSSYEQYF,TGTGCCAGCAGCTTAGGGTCGAGCTACGAGCAGTACTTC
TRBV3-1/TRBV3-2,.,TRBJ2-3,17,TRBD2,CASSQEKGGRAKDTQYF,TGTGCCAGCAGCCAAGAGAAGGGCGGGAGGGCCAAAGATACGCAGTATTTT
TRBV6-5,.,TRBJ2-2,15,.,CASSSDSTNTGELFF,TGTGCCAGCAGTTCTGACAGTACGAACACCGGGGAGCTGTTTTTT
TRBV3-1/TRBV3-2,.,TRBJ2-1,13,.,CASSQVAGGEQFF,TGTGCCAGCAGCCAAGTGGCGGGTGGGGAGCAGTTCTTC
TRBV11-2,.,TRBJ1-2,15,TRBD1,CASSLGPGQSYGYTF,TGTGCCAGCAGCTTAGGCCCGGGACAGAGCTATGGCTACACCTTC
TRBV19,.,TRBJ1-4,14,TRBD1,CASSGRGSGEKLFF,TGTGCCAGTAGCGGCAGGGGGTCGGGTGAAAAACTGTTTTTT
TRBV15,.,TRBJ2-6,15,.,CATSGAPYGANVLTF,TGTGCCACCAGCGGAGCCCCCTATGGGGCCAACGTCCTGACTTTC
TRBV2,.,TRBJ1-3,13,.,CASSQGLGNTIYF,TGTGCCAGCAGTCAGGGTTTAGGAAACACCATATATTTT
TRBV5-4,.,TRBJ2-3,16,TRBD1,CASSFPGGQPTDTQYF,TGTGCCAGCAGCTTCCCAGGGGGACAGCCCACAGATACGCAGTATTTT
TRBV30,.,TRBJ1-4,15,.,CAWSAPQGPPGKLFF,TGTGCCTGGAGCGCACCACAGGGACCCCCGGGAAAACTGTTTTTT
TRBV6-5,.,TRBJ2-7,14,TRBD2,CASSYSGSNHEQYF,TGTGCCAGCAGTTACAGCGGGAGTAACCACGAGCAGTACTTC
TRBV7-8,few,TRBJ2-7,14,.,CASSLILEFGEQYF,TGTGCCAGCAGCTTAATTCTAGAGTTCGGCGAGCAGTACTTC
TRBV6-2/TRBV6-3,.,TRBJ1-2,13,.,CASSPTGRYGYTF,TGTGCCAGCAGCCCCACAGGGCGCTATGGCTACACCTTC
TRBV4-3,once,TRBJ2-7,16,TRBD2,CASSQGRGSGSYEQYF,TGCGCCAGCAGCCAAGGGCGCGGGAGTGGTTCCTACGAGCAGTACTTC
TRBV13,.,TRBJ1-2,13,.,CASSLTGQYGYTF,TGTGCCAGCAGCTTAACTGGACAGTATGGCTACACCTTC
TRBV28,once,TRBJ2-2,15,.,CASSSPGANTGELFF,TGTGCCAGCAGCTCCCCGGGGGCGAACACCGGGGAGCTGTTTTTT
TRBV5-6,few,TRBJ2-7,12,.,CASSVTFYEQYF,TGTGCCAGCAGCGTTACATTTTACGAGCAGTACTTC
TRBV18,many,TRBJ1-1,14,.,CASSQGYTDTEAFF,TGTGCCAGCTCCCAGGGGTATACAGACACTGAAGCTTTCTTT
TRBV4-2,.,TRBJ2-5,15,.,CASSQDRAGQETQYF,TGTGCCAGCAGCCAAGATCGCGCGGGACAAGAGACCCAGTACTTC
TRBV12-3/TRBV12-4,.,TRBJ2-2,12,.,CASSSGTGELFF,TGTGCCAGCTCGAGTGGCACCGGGGAGCTGTTTTTT
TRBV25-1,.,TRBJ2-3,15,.,CASSDGEVSTDTQYF,TGTGCCAGCAGTGACGGTGAGGTGAGCACAGATACGCAGTATTTT
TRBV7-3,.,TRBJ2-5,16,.,CASSSSGASAKETQYF,TGTGCCAGCAGCTCCAGTGGGGCTAGCGCAAAAGAGACCCAGTACTTC
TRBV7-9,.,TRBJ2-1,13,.,CASSSETIVEQFF,TGTGCCAGCAGCTCAGAGACTATCGTGGAGCAGTTCTTC
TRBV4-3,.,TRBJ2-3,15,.,CASSQEGRSTDTQYF,TGCGCCAGCAGCCAAGAGGGCAGAAGCACAGATACGCAGTATTTT
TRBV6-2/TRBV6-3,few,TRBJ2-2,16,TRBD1,CASSSADRGGTGELFF,TGTGCCAGCAGTTCGGCCGACAGGGGTGGCACCGGGGAGCTGTTTTTT
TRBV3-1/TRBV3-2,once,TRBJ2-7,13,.,CASSQESLHEQYF,TGTGCCAGCAGCCAAGAATCCCTCCACGAGCAGTACTTC
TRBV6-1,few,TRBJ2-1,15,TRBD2,CASSDLAGSVDEQFF,TGTGCCAGCAGTGATCTAGCGGGTTCCGTCGATGAGCAGTTCTTC
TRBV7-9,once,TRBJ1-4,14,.,CASSHTGLHEKLFF,TGTGCCAGCAGCCATACAGGGTTGCATGAAAAACTGTTTTTT
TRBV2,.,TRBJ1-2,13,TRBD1,CASSEGTGGGYTF,TGTGCCAGCAGTGAGGGGACAGGGGGCGGCTACACCTTC
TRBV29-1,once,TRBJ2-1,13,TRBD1,CSGQGDSYNEQFF,TGCAGCGGGCAGGGGGACTCCTACAATGAGCAGTTCTTC
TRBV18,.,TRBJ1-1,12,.,CASSPTGTEAFF,TGTGCCAGCTCACCAACCGGCACTGAAGCTTTCTTT
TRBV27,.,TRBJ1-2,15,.,CASSLSANRLYGYTF,TGTGCCAGCAGTTTATCGGCTAACAGGCTCTATGGCTACACCTTC
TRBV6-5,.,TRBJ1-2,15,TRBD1,CASSYSGGGDYGYTF,TGTGCCAGCAGTTACTCAGGAGGGGGCGACTATGGCTACACCTTC
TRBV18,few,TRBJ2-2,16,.,CASSPQRQALEGELFF,TGTGCCAGCTCACCACAGCGACAGGCGCTAGAAGGGGAGCTGTTTTTT
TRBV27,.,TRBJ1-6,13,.,CASSFRVTSPLHF,TGTGCCAGCAGTTTCAGGGTTACTTCACCCCTCCACTTT
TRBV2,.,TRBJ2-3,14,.,CASSVSGVADTQYF,TGTGCCAGCAGTGTGTCAGGGGTGGCAGATACGCAGTATTTT
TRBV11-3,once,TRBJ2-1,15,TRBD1,CASSLRQGTYNEQFF,TGTGCCAGCAGCTTGCGACAGGGGACTTACAATGAGCAGTTCTTC
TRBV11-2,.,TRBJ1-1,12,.,CASGQSYTEAFF,TGTGCCAGCGGACAGTCGTACACTGAAGCTTTCTTT
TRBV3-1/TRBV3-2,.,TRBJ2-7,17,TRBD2,CASSPRLAGLSSYEQYF,TGTGCCAGCAGCCCCCGACTAGCGGGCCTTAGCTCCTACGAGCAGTACTTC
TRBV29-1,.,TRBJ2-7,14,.,CSVVLGTGPYEQYF,TGCAGCGTTGTTCTCGGGACTGGGCCTTACGAGCAGTACTTC
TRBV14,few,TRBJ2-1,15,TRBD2,CASSQVAGGTGEQFF,TGTGCCAGCAGCCAAGTGGCGGGAGGGACCGGTGAGCAGTTCTTC
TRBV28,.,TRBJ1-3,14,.,CASTLGQHGNTIYF,TGTGCCAGCACCCTAGGACAGCATGGAAACACCATATATTTT